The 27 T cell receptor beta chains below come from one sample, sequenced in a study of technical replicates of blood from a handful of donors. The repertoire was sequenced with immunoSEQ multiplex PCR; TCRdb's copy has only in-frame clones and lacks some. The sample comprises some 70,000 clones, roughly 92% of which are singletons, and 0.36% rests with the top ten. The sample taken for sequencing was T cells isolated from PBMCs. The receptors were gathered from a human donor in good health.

CDR3 region: CSVAGGTGGFNEQYF. CDR3 nucleotide sequence: TGCAGCGTTGCAGGAGGGACAGGGGGCTTCAACGAGCAGTACTTC. The chain combines TRBV29-1 with TRBJ2-7, with TRBD1 matching over 12 bases. Germline lookup yields CDR1 SQVTM and CDR2 ANQGSEA. J lost 5 bases, V lost 4 bases, and 9 bases had no gene match. The CDR3 contains 15 residues.

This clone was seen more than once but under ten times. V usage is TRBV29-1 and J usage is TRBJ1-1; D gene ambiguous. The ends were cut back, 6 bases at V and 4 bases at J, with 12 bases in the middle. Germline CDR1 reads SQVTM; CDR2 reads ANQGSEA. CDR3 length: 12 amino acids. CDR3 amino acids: CSVPGSTTEAFF. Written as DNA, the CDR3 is TGCAGCGTCCCCGGGTCTACCACTGAAGCTTTCTTT.

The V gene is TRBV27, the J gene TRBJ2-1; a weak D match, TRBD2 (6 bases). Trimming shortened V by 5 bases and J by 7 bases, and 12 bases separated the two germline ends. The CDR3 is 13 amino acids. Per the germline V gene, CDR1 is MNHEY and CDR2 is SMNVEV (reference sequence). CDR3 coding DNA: TGTGCCAGCAGTCTCGGGGGTTGGAATGAGCAGTTCTTC. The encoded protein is CASSLGGWNEQFF.

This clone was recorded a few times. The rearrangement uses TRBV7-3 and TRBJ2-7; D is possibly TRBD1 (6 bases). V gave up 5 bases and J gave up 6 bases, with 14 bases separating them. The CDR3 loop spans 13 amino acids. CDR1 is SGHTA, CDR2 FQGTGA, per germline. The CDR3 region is CASSDQQGGEQYF. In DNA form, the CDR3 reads TGTGCCAGCAGCGACCAACAGGGCGGCGAGCAGTACTTC.

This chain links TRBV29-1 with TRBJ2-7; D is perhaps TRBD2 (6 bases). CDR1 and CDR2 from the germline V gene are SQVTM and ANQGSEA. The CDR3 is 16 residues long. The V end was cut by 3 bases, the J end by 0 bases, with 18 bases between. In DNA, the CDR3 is TGCAGCGTTGACGGGACCCGAGCGGGCCTCTCCTACGAGCAGTACTTC. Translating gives CSVDGTRAGLSYEQYF.

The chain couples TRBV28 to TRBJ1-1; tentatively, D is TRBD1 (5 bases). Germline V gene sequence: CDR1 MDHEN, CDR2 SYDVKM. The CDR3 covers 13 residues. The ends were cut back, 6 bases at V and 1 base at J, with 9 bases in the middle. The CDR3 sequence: CASRDQGNTEAFF. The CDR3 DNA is TGTGCCAGCAGAGATCAGGGGAACACTGAAGCTTTCTTT.

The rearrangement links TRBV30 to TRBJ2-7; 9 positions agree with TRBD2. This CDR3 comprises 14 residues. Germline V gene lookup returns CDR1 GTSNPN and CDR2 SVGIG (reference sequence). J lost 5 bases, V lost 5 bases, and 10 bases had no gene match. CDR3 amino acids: CAWSQSAGGDEQYF. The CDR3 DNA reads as TGTGCCTGGTCACAATCCGCGGGGGGGGACGAGCAGTACTTC.

Here the CDR3 reads CASSPQIGQGATEAFF. The CDR3 coding sequence is TGTGCCAGCTCACCGCAAATTGGACAGGGGGCCACTGAAGCTTTCTTT. The chain uses TRBV18 and TRBJ1-1; 11 bases agree with TRBD1. CDR1 KGHSH and CDR2 LQKENI come from the germline V gene. The CDR3 runs to 16 residues. The V segment lost 3 bases and the J segment 4 bases; nucleotides outside the gene matches: 7.

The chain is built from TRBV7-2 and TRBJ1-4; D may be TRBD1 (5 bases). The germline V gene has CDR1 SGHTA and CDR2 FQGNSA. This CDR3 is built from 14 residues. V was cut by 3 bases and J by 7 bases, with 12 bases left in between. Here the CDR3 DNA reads TGTGCCAGCAGCTTCGGGGGGGATGGTGAAAAACTGTTTTTT. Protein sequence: CASSFGGDGEKLFF.

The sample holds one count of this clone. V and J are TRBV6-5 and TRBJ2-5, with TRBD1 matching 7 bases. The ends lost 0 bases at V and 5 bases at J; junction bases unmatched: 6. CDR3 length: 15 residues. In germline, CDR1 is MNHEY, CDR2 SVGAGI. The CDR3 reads CASSYSYRGRETQYF. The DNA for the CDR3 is TGTGCCAGCAGTTACTCGTACAGGGGTCGGGAGACCCAGTACTTC.

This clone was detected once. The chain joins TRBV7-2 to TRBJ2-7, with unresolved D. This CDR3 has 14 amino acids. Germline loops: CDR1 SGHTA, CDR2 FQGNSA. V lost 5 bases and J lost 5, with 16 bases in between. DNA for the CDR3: TGTGCCAGCAGCCCGCAATATCGACTCAACGAGCAGTACTTC. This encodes CASSPQYRLNEQYF.

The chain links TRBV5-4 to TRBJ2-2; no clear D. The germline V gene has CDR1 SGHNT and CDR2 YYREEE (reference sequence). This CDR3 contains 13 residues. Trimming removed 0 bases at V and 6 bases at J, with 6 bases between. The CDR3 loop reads CASSLGAAGELFF. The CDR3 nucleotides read TGTGCCAGCAGCTTGGGAGCCGCCGGGGAGCTGTTTTTT.

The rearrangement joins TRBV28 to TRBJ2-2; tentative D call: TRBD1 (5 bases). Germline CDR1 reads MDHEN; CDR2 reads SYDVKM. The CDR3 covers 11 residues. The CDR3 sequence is CGSVWGRELFF. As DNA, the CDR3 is TGTGGTTCCGTGTGGGGCCGGGAGCTGTTTTTT. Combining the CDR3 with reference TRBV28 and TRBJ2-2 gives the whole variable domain DVKVTQSSRYLVKRTGEKVFLECVQDMDHENMFWYRQDPGLGLRLIYFSYDVKMKEKGDIPEGYSVSREKKERFSLILESASTNQTSMYLCGSVWGRELFFGEGSRLTVL.

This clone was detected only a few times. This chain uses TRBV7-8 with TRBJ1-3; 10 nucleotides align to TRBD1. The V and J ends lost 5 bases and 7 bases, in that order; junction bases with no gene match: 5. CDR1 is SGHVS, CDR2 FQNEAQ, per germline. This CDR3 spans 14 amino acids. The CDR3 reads CASSPGTGANTIYF. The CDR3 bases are TGTGCCAGCAGCCCCGGGACAGGGGCCAACACCATATATTTT.

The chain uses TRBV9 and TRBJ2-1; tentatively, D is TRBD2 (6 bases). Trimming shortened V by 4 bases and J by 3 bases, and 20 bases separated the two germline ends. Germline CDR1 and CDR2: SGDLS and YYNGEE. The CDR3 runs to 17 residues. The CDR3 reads CASSSPKGGGDYNEQFF. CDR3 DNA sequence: TGTGCCAGCAGCTCCCCAAAGGGTGGCGGGGACTACAATGAGCAGTTCTTC.

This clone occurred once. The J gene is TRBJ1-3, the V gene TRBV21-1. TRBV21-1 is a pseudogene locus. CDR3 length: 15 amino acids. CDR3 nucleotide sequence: TGTGCCAGCAGCAAATCGTCCTACTCTGGAAACACCATATATTTT. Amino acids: CASSKSSYSGNTIYF.

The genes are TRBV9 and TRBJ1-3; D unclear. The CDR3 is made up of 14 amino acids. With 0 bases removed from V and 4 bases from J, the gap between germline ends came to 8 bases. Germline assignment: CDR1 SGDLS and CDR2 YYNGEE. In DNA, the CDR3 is TGTGCCAGCAGCGTAGGTCAACGGGGAAACACCATATATTTT. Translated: CASSVGQRGNTIYF.

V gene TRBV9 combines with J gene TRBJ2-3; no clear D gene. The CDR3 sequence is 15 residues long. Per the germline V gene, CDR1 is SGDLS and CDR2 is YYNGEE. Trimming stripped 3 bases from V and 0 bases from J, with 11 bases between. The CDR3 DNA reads TGTGCCAGCAGCGGGGTTGAGGAGAGCACAGATACGCAGTATTTT. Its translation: CASSGVEESTDTQYF.

The CDR3 nucleotides are TGTGCCAGCAGCTTGGCCCGCGGCGGGACCCTCCTTGAGCAGTTCTTC. It specifies CASSLARGGTLLEQFF. The genes are TRBV5-5 and TRBJ2-1; D is perhaps TRBD2 (6 bases). The germline V gene encodes CDR1 SGHKS and CDR2 YYEKEE (reference sequence). V was cut by 0 bases and J by 9 bases, with 19 bases left in between. This CDR3 comprises 16 residues.

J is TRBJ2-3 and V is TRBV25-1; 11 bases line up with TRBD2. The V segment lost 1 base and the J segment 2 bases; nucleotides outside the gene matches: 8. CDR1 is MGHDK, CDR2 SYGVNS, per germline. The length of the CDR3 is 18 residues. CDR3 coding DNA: TGTGCCAGCAGTGAATCCCACACTAGCGGGAGAGTCACAGATACGCAGTATTTT. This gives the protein CASSESHTSGRVTDTQYF.

The CDR3 spells CSVGPSGITGELFF. CDR3 sequence (DNA): TGCAGCGTTGGACCTAGCGGGATCACCGGGGAGCTGTTTTTT. This chain uses TRBV29-1 with TRBJ2-2; 9 bases fit TRBD2. V lost 4 bases to trimming and J lost 4 bases; unmatched junction nucleotides: 4. The germline V gene encodes CDR1 SQVTM and CDR2 ANQGSEA. This CDR3 contains 14 residues.

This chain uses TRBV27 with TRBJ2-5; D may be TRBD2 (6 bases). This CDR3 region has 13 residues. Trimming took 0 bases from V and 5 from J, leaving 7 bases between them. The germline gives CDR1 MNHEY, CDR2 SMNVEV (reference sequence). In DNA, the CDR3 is TGTGCCAGCAGTTTATCTCGGGGGGAGACCCAGTACTTC. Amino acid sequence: CASSLSRGETQYF.

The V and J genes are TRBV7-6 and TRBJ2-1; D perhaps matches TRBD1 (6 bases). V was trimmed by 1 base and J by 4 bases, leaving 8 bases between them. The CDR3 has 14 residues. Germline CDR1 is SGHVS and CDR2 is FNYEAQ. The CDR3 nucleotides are TGTGCCAGCAGCTTAGGGACAGTGTACAATGAGCAGTTCTTC. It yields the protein CASSLGTVYNEQFF.

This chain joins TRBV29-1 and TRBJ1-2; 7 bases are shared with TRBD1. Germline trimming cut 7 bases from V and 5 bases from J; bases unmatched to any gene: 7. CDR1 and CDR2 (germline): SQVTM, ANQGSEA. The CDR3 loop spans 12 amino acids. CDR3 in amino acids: CSGQGIEYGYTF. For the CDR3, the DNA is TGCAGCGGACAGGGAATAGAGTATGGCTACACCTTC.

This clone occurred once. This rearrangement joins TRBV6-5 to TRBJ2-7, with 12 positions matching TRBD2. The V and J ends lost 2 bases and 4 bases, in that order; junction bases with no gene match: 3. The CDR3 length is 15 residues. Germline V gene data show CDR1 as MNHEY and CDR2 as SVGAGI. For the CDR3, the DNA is TGTGCCAGCAGTTACCAGGGACTAGCGGGTTACGAGCAGTACTTC. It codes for CASSYQGLAGYEQYF.

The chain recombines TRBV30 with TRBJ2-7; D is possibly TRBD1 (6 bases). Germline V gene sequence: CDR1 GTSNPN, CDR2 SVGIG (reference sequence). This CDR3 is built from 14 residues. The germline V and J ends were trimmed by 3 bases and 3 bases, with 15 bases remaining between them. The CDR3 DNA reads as TGTGCCTGGAGAGGGGCAGGGGCCCTCTACGAGCAGTACTTC. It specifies CAWRGAGALYEQYF.

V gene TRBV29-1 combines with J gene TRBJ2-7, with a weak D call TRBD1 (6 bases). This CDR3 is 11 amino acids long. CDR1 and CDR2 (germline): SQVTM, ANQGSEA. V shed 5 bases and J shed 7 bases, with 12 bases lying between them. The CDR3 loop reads CSVFDRPEQYF. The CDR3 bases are TGCAGCGTTTTTGACAGGCCTGAGCAGTACTTC.